This T cell receptor (beta chain) was retrieved from a study of vaccination and CD4 T cells after COVID-19. Study context: Convalescents were six males and four females, two of them Hispanic. The post-COVID samples were taken a median approximately 3.5 months after diagnosis, anywhere from 35 to 161.

J gave up 7 bases and V 4 bases, and 3 bases lay outside the gene matches. Germline CDR1 and CDR2: MNHNS and SASEGT. This CDR3 is 13 amino acids long. To note about this clonotype: What it binds is unknown.

Stated treatment: roughly 10-day PBMC culture with coronavirus spike peptide pools or control peptides (ViraFEST assay). At the Johns Hopkins FTIC core, DNA taken from cultured CD4+ T cells was sequenced by way of the Oncomine TCR Beta short-read assay. TCRdb reanalysed the PCR reads using MiXCR and keeps one entry per CDR3 protein. The sample holds about 15,000 distinct CDR3 sequences; about 44% are singletons and the top ten take around 12%. The TCR comes from a human donor who had recovered from COVID-19. Sequenced input: CD4+ T cells from blood, cultured in vitro. V is TRBV6-1 and J is TRBJ1-5; TRBD1 aligns across 8 bases. The DNA for the CDR3 is TGTGCCAGCAGTGCACAGGGGGGCCAGCCCCAGCATTTT. Translation: CASSAQGGQPQHF.